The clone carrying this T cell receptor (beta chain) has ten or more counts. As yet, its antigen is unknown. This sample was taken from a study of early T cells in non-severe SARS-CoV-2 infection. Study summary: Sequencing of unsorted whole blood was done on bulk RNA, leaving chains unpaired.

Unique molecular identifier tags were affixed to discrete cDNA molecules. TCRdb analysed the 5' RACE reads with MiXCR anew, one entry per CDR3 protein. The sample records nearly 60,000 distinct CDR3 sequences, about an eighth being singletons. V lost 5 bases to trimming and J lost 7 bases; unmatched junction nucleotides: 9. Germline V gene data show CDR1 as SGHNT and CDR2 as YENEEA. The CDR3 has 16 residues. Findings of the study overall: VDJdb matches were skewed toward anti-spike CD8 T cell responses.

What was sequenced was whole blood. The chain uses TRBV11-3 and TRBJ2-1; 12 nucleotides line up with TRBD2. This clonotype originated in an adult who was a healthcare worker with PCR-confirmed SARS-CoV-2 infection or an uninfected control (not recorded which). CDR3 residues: CASSAGLAGMGNEQFF. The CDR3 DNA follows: TGTGCCAGCAGCGCCGGACTAGCGGGAATGGGTAATGAGCAGTTCTTC. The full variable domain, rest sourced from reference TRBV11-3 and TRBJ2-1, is EAGVVQSPRYKIIEKKQPVAFWCNPISGHNTLYWYLQNLGQGPELLIRYENEEAVDDSQLPKDRFSAERLKGVDSTLKIQPAELGDSAVYLCASSAGLAGMGNEQFFGPGTRLTVL.